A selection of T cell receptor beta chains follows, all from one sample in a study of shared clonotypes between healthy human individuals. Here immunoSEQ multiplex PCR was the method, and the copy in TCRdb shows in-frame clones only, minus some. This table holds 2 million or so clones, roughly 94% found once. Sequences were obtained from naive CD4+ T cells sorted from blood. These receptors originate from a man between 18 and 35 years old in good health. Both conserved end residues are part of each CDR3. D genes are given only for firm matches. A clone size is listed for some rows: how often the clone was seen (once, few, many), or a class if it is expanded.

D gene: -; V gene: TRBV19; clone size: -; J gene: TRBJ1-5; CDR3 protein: CASSRAGDQPQHF; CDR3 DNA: TGTGCCAGTAGCAGGGCGGGGGATCAGCCCCAGCATTTT
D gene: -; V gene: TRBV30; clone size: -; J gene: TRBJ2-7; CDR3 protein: CAWSARGEQYF; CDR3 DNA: TGTGCCTGGAGTGCCAGGGGCGAGCAGTACTTC
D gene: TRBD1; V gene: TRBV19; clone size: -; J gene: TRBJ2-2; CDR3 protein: CASTEQGAVTGELFF; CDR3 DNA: TGTGCCAGTACTGAACAGGGGGCAGTCACCGGGGAGCTGTTTTTT
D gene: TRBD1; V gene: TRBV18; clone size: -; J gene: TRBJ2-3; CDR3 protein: CASCFIGTGELGTDTQYF; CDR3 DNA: TGTGCCAGCTGTTTCATCGGGACAGGGGAGCTTGGCACAGATACGCAGTATTTT
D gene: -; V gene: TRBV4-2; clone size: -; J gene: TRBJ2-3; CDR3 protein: CASSQESPQGTQYF; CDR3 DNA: TGTGCCAGCAGCCAAGAAAGTCCGCAGGGGACGCAGTATTTT
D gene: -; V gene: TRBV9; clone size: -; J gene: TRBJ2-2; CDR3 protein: CASRLQDNTGELFF; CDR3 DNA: TGTGCCAGCAGACTGCAGGATAACACCGGGGAGCTGTTTTTT
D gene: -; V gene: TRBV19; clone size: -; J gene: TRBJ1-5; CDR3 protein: CASSPRGLGYQPQHF; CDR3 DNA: TGTGCCAGTAGCCCCAGGGGACTGGGCTATCAGCCCCAGCATTTT
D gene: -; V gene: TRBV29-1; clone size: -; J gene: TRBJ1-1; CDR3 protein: CSVVDQGRGAFF; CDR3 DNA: TGCAGCGTTGTTGACCAGGGGCGAGGGGCTTTCTTT
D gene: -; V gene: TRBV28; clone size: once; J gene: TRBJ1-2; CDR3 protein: CASSLEGRGYTF; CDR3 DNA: TGTGCCAGCAGCTTGGAAGGTCGTGGCTACACCTTC
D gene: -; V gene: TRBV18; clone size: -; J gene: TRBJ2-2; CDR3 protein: CASSPDDRELFF; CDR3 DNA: TGTGCCAGCTCACCAGACGACCGGGAGCTGTTTTTT
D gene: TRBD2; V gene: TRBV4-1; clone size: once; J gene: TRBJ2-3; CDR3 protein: CASSPGLANRDTQYF; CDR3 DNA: TGCGCCAGCAGCCCGGGACTAGCCAATCGAGATACGCAGTATTTT
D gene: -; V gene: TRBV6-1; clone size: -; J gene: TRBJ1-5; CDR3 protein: CASTPLLGGGQPQHF; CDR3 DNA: TGTGCCAGCACCCCGTTGCTGGGGGGCGGCCAGCCCCAGCATTTT
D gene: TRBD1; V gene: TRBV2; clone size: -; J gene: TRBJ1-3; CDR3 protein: CASSTDRASGNTIYF; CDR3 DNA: TGTGCCAGCAGCACAGACAGGGCCTCTGGAAACACCATATATTTT
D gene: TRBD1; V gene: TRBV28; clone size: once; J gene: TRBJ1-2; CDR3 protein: CASTLLPLSTGTFNYGYTF; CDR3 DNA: TGTGCCAGCACCCTTTTACCCCTCTCGACAGGGACTTTTAACTATGGCTACACCTTC
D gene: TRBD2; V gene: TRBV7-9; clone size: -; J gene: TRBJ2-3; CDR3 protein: CASTLAGVTDTQYF; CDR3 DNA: TGTGCCAGCACCCTAGCGGGAGTGACAGATACGCAGTATTTT
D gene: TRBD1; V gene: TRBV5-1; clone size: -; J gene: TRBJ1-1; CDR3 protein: CASSDRGKNMNTEAFF; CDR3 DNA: TGCGCCAGCAGTGACAGGGGAAAAAATATGAACACTGAAGCTTTCTTT
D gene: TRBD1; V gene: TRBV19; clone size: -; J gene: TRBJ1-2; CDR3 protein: CASSPQQGARDGYTF; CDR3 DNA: TGTGCCAGTAGTCCCCAACAGGGGGCGAGGGATGGCTACACCTTC
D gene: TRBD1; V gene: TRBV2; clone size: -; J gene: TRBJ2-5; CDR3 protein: CASSGTPGQRETQYF; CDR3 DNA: TGTGCCAGCAGTGGAACCCCGGGACAGCGGGAGACCCAGTACTTC
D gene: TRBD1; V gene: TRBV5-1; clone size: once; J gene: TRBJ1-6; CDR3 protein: CASSLTGGFRSPLHF; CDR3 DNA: TGCGCCAGCAGCTTGACAGGGGGCTTTCGATCACCCCTCCACTTT
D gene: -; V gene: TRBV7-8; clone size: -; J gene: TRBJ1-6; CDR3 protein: CASSITGSSYNSPLHF; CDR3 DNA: TGTGCCAGCAGCATCACAGGGAGCTCCTATAATTCACCCCTCCACTTT
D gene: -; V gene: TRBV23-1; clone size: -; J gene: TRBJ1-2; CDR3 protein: CASSQSTQGKVGGYTF; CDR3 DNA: TGCGCCAGCAGTCAATCGACCCAGGGGAAGGTGGGTGGCTACACCTTC
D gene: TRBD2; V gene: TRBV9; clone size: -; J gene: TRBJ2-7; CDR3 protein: CASSLSTGGSIYEQYF; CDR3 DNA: TGTGCCAGCAGCCTATCCACAGGCGGGAGTATCTACGAGCAGTACTTC
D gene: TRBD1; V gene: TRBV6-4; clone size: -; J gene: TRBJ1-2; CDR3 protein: CASADRLSNYGYTF; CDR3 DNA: TGTGCCAGCGCGGACAGGCTCTCTAACTATGGCTACACCTTC
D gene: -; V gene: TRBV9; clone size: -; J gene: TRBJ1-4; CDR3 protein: CASSLGMGSMLFF; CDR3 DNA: TGTGCCAGCAGCTTGGGTATGGGGTCTATGCTGTTTTTT
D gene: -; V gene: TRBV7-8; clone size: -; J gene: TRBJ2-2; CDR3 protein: CASSPVRFLAVGELFF; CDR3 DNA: TGTGCCAGCAGCCCTGTCCGCTTTTTGGCGGTCGGGGAGCTGTTTTTT
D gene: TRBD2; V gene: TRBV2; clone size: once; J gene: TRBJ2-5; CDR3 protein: CASRAGLAGVQETQYF; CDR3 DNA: TGTGCCAGCAGGGCTGGACTAGCGGGGGTGCAAGAGACCCAGTACTTC
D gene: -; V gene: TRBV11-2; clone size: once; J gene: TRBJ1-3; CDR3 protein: CASSSSGKTTGNTIYF; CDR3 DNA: TGTGCCAGCAGCTCTTCAGGGAAAACGACTGGAAACACCATATATTTT
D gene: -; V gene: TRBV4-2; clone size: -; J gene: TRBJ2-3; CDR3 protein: CASSQPNPGGLADTQYF; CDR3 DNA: TGTGCCAGCAGCCAGCCCAATCCGGGGGGCCTAGCAGATACGCAGTATTTT
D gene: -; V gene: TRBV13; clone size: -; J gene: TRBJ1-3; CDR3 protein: CASSFVLNSGNTIYF; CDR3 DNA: TGTGCCAGCAGCTTTGTCCTAAACTCTGGAAACACCATATATTTT
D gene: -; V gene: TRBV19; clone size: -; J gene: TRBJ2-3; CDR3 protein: CASSIGKSTDTQYF; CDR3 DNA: TGTGCCAGTAGTATTGGTAAATCGACAGATACGCAGTATTTT
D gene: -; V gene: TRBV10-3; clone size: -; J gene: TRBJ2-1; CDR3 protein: CATGRTSSSYNEQFF; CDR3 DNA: TGTGCCACTGGAAGGACGTCTAGCTCCTACAATGAGCAGTTCTTC
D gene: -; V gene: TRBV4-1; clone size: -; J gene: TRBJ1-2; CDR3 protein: CASSQEGLGYYGYTF; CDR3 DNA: TGCGCCAGCAGCCAAGAGGGTCTTGGATATTATGGCTACACCTTC
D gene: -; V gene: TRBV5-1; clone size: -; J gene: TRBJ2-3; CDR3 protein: CASSLAGDTTRTDTQYF; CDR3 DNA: TGCGCCAGCAGCTTGGCCGGAGACACGACCCGCACAGATACGCAGTATTTT
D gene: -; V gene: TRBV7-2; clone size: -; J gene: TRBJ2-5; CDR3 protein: CASRNAIQETQYF; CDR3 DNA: TGTGCCAGCAGAAACGCGATACAAGAGACCCAGTACTTC
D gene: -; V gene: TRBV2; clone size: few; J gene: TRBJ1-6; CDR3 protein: CASSEAIQSNSPLHF; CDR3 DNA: TGTGCCAGCAGTGAAGCCATACAGAGTAATTCACCCCTCCACTTT
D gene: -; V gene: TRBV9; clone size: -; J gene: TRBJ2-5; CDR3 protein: CASSVGGVRQETQYF; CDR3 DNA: TGTGCCAGCAGCGTAGGAGGGGTCAGACAAGAGACCCAGTACTTC
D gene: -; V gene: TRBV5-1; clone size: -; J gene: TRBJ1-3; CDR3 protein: CASSSTVSGNTIYF; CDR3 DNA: TGCGCCAGCAGCTCGACAGTGTCCGGAAACACCATATATTTT